This record concerns one T cell receptor beta chain sequence. Its antigen is unidentified. Using immunoSEQ multiplex PCR, the repertoire was profiled, and TCRdb retains in-frame clones only, with some absent. The sample contains some 53,000 clones, roughly nine tenths of which appear only once. This CDR3 contains 15 residues. Looked up from germline, CDR1 is SEHNR and CDR2 is FQNEAQ (reference sequence). With 3 bases clipped from V and 4 bases from J, the junction kept 6 bases outside the gene matches. This entry is derived from a study of PD-1 blockade in classical Hodgkin lymphoma. General study findings and limits: The authors excluded patients who started nivolumab under 1 year after ASCT.

Sample time point: cycle 4 day 1 (C4D1), after five to seven weeks of nivolumab. Relapse after autologous stem cell transplantation occurred in every patient, and brentuximab vedotin exposure varied. This clonotype originated in a human donor with classical Hodgkin lymphoma. The material sequenced was peripheral blood mononuclear cells (PBMCs), taken before the fourth cycle of nivolumab. The V gene is TRBV7-9, the J gene TRBJ2-7; 10 positions match TRBD2. The CDR3 coding sequence is TGTGCCAGCAGCTTGACCGGGACTAGCGAGTACGAGCAGTACTTC. Residues: CASSLTGTSEYEQYF.